The 10 T cell receptor beta chains below all came from one sample that was sequenced in a study of blood T cell repertoires in COVID-19 (dated by TCRdb to about 2020). Libraries were constructed by the immunoSEQ multiplex PCR assay. The clones in this table, taken by TCRdb from immuneACCESS, are in-frame only. Not every clone is retained; where verified, under half of the shortfall comes from an unresolved V gene, and the cause of the rest is unknown. This sample gives around 220,000 clones in total; 80% of them show up just once. Jointly, the top ten make up 4% to 5.5% of the sample. The sequenced material came from peripheral blood. Receptors were obtained from a human donor in a cohort sampled during active COVID-19.

The chain carries TRBV29-1 and TRBJ2-7; the D is unclear. V gave up 4 bases and J gave up 0 bases, with 10 bases separating them. Germline lookup yields CDR1 SQVTM and CDR2 ANQGSEA. This CDR3 region has 13 residues. The CDR3 sequence is CSVAREPSYEQYF. CDR3 coding DNA: TGCAGCGTTGCTCGCGAGCCCTCCTACGAGCAGTACTTC.

This clone has only a few counts. The rearrangement joins TRBV27 to TRBJ1-6, with D hard to call. Trimming shortened V by 7 bases and J by 3 bases, and 16 bases separated the two germline ends. The CDR3 length is 16 residues. CDR1 and CDR2 (germline): MNHEY, SMNVEV (reference sequence). CDR3 residues: CASIPLGSLYNSPLHF. CDR3 bases: TGTGCCAGCATCCCTTTGGGTAGCCTCTATAATTCACCCCTCCACTTT.

This clone was counted a few times. This chain uses TRBV27 with TRBJ2-7, with TRBD1 matching 9 bases. There are 15 residues in the CDR3. Looked up from germline, CDR1 is MNHEY and CDR2 is SMNVEV (reference sequence). V trimming: 3 bases; J trimming: 5 bases; junction bases outside the gene matches: 8. In DNA, the CDR3 is TGTGCCAGCAGTTTTTTCGGGACAGGGATGCACGAGCAGTACTTC. It codes for CASSFFGTGMHEQYF.

The rearrangement uses TRBV4-2 and TRBJ2-1; 7 bases line up with TRBD2. Per germline, CDR1 LGHNA and CDR2 YNFKEQ. This CDR3 region has 15 residues. The junction had 7 bases not matched to a gene; V was cut back by 4 bases and J by 4 bases. In DNA form, the CDR3 reads TGTGCCAGCAGCCCCCGGACTAGGGAATACAATGAGCAGTTCTTC. This gives the protein CASSPRTREYNEQFF.

The rearrangement joins TRBV27 to TRBJ2-3; weak D call: TRBD2 (6 bases). Germline CDR1 reads MNHEY; CDR2 reads SMNVEV (reference sequence). Deletions cut 2 bases from V and 6 bases from J, with 24 bases between. CDR3 size: 18 residues. CDR3: CASSLLPGVAGRRDTQYF. Here the CDR3 DNA reads TGTGCCAGCAGTTTACTCCCGGGAGTAGCCGGAAGGAGGGATACGCAGTATTTT.

V is TRBV4-3 and J is TRBJ1-2, with a tentative D call TRBD1 (6 bases). The CDR3 covers 18 residues. Germline CDR1 is LGHNA and CDR2 is YSLEER. Trimming pared 2 bases from V and 2 bases from J, leaving 21 bases between. In DNA, the CDR3 is TGCGCCAGCAGCCAAAGGACGACCGGGACAACCACGAACTATGGCTACACCTTC. Translating gives CASSQRTTGTTTNYGYTF.

The chain employs TRBV5-1 and TRBJ2-7; 9 positions agree with TRBD2. CDR1 and CDR2 (germline): SGHRS, YFSETQ. V was pared by 0 bases and J by 3 bases, with 4 bases of the junction left unmatched. The CDR3 contains 15 residues. The CDR3 spells CASSLGGAGGYEQYF. Here the CDR3 DNA reads TGCGCCAGCAGCTTGGGGGGAGCGGGAGGCTACGAGCAGTACTTC.

The genes are TRBV24-1 and TRBJ2-3, with 13 bases lining up with TRBD2. The CDR3 has 15 amino acids. Looked up from germline, CDR1 is KGHDR and CDR2 is SFDVKD. The trim removed 7 bases at V and 3 bases at J, leaving 3 bases unmatched. The CDR3 DNA is TGTGCCACCAGCACTAGCGGGAGGGGAACAGATACGCAGTATTTT. Translating gives CATSTSGRGTDTQYF.

The chain is built from TRBV24-1 and TRBJ1-1, with D tentatively TRBD1 (6 bases). The V end was cut by 4 bases, the J end by 5 bases, with 19 bases between. Per germline, CDR1 KGHDR and CDR2 SFDVKD. This CDR3 region has 16 residues. The CDR3: CATSEWTGTWWTEAFF. The CDR3 region has the DNA TGTGCCACCAGTGAGTGGACCGGGACATGGTGGACTGAAGCTTTCTTT.

Concerning this clone: The sample has other DNA sequences that encode this CDR3 too. This chain links TRBV6-5 with TRBJ2-1, with 8 bases fitting TRBD2. CDR3 length: 15 amino acids. The J segment lost 7 bases and the V segment lost 0 bases, leaving 5 bases of the junction unmatched. CDR1 MNHEY and CDR2 SVGAGI come from the germline V gene. Here the CDR3 reads CASSYSRGVRNEQFF. The CDR3 region has the DNA TGTGCCAGCAGTTACTCGCGGGGGGTCAGGAATGAGCAGTTCTTC.